These T cell receptor beta chains were read from a single sample in a study of human T cells and chemical hapten exposure. TCRdb re-called the RACE reads with MiXCR, one entry per CDR3 protein. The table lists some 400,000 distinct CDR3 sequences, 5.1% of them singletons. This material consisted of whole blood, taken in connection with sensitization to the hapten diphenylcyclopropenone (DPC). The receptor set was obtained from a woman aged 45-65 years with alopecia areata. Some clones in this sample may be carry-over from other donors' samples. Both conserved end residues are part of each CDR3. Fields, in order: V gene, J gene, CDR3 protein.

TRBV7-6	TRBJ2-5	CASSPGGTRQETQYF
TRBV13	TRBJ2-7	CASSFRLKTGPLYEQYF
TRBV20-1	TRBJ1-4	CSAPRRDTNEKLFF
TRBV10-3	TRBJ2-3	CAIRDLAGGSDTQYF
TRBV12-3/TRBV12-4	TRBJ2-5	CASSSRLASVQETQYF
TRBV6-6	TRBJ2-3	CASRTVTNTDTQYF
TRBV28	TRBJ2-7	CASSSAGRSYEQYF
TRBV6-5	TRBJ1-1	CASRVQGYSEAFF
TRBV7-9	TRBJ2-7	CASSPGLNYEQYF
TRBV12-3/TRBV12-4	TRBJ2-4	CASSFGGTGYF
TRBV6-2/TRBV6-3	TRBJ1-1	CASSHNSRNTEAFF
TRBV3-1	TRBJ1-3	CASSQDRAGNTIYF
TRBV29-1	TRBJ1-1	CSAAQRVHTEAFF
TRBV20-1	TRBJ1-6	CSASNPGRTNSPLHF
TRBV6-5	TRBJ2-1	CASSYASSYNEQFF
TRBV2	TRBJ1-1	CASKAGEAFF
TRBV2	TRBJ1-4	CASSRWATNEKLFF
TRBV10-3	TRBJ2-6	CAISGSQSGANVLTF
TRBV30	TRBJ2-7	CALKQLSYEQYF
TRBV2	TRBJ2-3	CASRSGGMAQYF
TRBV7-6	TRBJ1-2	CASSLGLAGGDGYTF
TRBV5-1	TRBJ1-1	CASSLGVQETFF
TRBV6-5	TRBJ2-4	CASSSPGAKNIQYF
TRBV30	TRBJ2-5	CAWSRDIQETQYF
TRBV12-3/TRBV12-4	TRBJ2-1	CASSLSTPYNEQFF
TRBV29-1	TRBJ2-7	CSVVPGTGPYEQYF
TRBV7-9	TRBJ1-2	CASSSAGENGYTF
TRBV5-1	TRBJ1-2	CASRYGTGKDYGYTF
TRBV29-1	TRBJ1-1	CSVTGTEAFF
TRBV4-1	TRBJ1-6	CASSQDKNQANSPLHF
TRBV15	TRBJ2-1	CATSRGNEQFF
TRBV6-6	TRBJ2-1	CASHRGETGQSYEQFF
TRBV12-3/TRBV12-4	TRBJ1-4	CATSQPDGTGRVFF
TRBV19	TRBJ2-1	CASSIVAESSYNEQFF
TRBV12-3/TRBV12-4	TRBJ1-1	CASSTGVLTEAFF
TRBV5-8	TRBJ1-6	CASSLSGPPVHF
TRBV6-1	TRBJ1-2	CASRGQGNGYTF
TRBV11-1	TRBJ2-7	CASSLEVQGVHEQYF
TRBV3-1	TRBJ1-6	CASSPADREFSPLHF
TRBV29-1	TRBJ1-1	CSVQGGSEAFF
TRBV6-6	TRBJ1-5	CASSPGGGGRQPQHF
TRBV5-4	TRBJ2-7	CASSLDPPYEQYF
TRBV6-5	TRBJ1-4	CASSPREGEKLFF
TRBV7-2	TRBJ2-5	CASSEGTEETQYF
TRBV7-2	TRBJ1-2	CASSEGRGANYGYTF
TRBV11-3	TRBJ1-1	CASSLDGQGREAFF
TRBV20-1	TRBJ1-2	CSAPDTRVGYGYTF
TRBV15	TRBJ1-3	CATNKQTGSSGNTIYF
TRBV29-1	TRBJ1-1	CSVDRTNTEAFF
TRBV6-5	TRBJ2-5	CASSLAGGYGPQYF
TRBV12-3/TRBV12-4	TRBJ2-4	CASRYRQFQYF
TRBV7-9	TRBJ1-4	CASSLVLTNEKLFF
TRBV20-1	TRBJ1-6	CSARAERGASPLHF